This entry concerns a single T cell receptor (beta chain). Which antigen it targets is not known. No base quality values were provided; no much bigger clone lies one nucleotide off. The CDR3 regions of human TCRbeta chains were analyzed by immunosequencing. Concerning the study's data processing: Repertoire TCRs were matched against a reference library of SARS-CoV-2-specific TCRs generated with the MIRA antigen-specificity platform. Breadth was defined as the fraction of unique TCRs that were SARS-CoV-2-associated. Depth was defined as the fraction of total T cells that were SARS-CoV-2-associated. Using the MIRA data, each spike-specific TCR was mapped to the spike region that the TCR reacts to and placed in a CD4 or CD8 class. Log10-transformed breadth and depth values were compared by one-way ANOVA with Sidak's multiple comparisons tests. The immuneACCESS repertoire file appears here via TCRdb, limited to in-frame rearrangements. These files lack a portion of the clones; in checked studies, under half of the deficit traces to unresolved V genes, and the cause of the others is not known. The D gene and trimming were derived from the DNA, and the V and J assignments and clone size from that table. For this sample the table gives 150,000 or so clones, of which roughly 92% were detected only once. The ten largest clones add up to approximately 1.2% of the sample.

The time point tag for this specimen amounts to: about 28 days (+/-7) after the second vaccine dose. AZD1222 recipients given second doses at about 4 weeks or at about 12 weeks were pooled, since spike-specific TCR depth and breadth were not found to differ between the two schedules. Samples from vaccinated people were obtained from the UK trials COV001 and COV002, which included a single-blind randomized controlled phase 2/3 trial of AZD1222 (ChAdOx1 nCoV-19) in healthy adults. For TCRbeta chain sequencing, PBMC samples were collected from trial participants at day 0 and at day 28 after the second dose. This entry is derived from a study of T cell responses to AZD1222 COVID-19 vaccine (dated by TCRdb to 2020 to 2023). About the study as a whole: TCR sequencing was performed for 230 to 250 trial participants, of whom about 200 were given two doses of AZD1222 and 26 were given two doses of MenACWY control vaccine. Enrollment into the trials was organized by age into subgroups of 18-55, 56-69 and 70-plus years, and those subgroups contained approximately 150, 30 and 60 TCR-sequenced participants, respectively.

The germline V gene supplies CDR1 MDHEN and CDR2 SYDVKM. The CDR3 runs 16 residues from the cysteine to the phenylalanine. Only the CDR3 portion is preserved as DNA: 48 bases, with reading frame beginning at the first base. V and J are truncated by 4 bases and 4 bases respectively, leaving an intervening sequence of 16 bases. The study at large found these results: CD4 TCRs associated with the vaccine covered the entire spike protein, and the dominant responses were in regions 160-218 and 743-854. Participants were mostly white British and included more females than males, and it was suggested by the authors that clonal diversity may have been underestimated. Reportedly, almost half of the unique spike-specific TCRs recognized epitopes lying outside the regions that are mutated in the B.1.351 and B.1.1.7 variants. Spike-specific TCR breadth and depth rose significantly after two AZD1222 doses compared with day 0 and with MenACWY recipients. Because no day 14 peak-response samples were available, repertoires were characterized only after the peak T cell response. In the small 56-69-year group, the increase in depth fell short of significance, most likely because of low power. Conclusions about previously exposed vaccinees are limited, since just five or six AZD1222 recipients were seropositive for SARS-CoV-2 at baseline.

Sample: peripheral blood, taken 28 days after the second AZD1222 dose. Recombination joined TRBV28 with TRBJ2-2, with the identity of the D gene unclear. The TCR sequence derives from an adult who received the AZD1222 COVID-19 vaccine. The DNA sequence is TGTGCCAGCAGTTCCCCCACGGCAGTGTTCACCGGGGAGCTGTTTTTT. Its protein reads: CASSSPTAVFTGELFF.